The clone carrying this T cell receptor beta chain occurred a few times. The CDR3 has 11 amino acids. V was clipped by 4 bases and J by 5 bases, with 6 bases between them. The germline CDR1 and CDR2 sequences are DFQATT and SNEGSKA (reference sequence). Every sample yielded at least 6.5 million isolated PBMCs. The data belong to a study of blood T cells in healthy people across ages. Primed by a sample-barcoded 5' primer and a J-beta primer mix, a second PCR proceeded for about 6 to 11 cycles. Through a template-switch adaptor with 12 random nucleotides, each cDNA molecule received a tag. TCRdb ran MiXCR on the 5' RACE reads and lists one entry per CDR3 protein. The table has about 1.5 million distinct CDR3 sequences, 35% to 45% seen once; the top ten hold roughly 3.7%.

Sequencing input: blood. This receptor was obtained from a woman aged 18-29 years in good health. The chain carries TRBV20-1 and TRBJ2-1; no clear D. CDR3: CSAMFDNEQFF. CDR3 in DNA: TGCAGTGCTATGTTCGACAATGAGCAGTTCTTC.